The 31 T cell receptor beta chains reported below all come from one sample, sequenced in a study of Ad26.COV2.S vaccination and SARS-CoV-2 variants. The treatment here: roughly 20 received Ad26.COV2.S at low or high dose, single or two shots; five or six received placebo; per-sample allocation not given. Day 63 after the first vaccine or placebo injection was the time point for sampling. TCRdb's copy holds only in-frame clones and misses some; the assay was immunoSEQ multiplex PCR. The sample has over 350,000 clones; about 88% are singletons. The sequencing here drew on peripheral blood, taken in a trial of Ad26.COV2.S vaccine versus placebo. Receptor source: a person between 18 and 60 years old who received the Ad26.COV2.S COVID-19 vaccine or a placebo.

This rearrangement joins TRBV4-1 to TRBJ2-7, with D possibly being TRBD1 or TRBD2 (6 bases each). Germline CDR1 is MGHRA and CDR2 is YSYEKL. The CDR3 extends over 19 amino acids. Trimming left V 1 base short and J 2 bases short, with 24 bases between. The CDR3 DNA reads TGCGCCAGCAGCCAAGTTAGGGGGGTCTCCTTTTCCCTCGCCTACGAGCAGTACTTC. Its translation is CASSQVRGVSFSLAYEQYF.

The chain is built from TRBV19 and TRBJ2-7, with 9 bases fitting TRBD2. Germline CDR1 and CDR2: LNHDA and SQIVND (reference sequence). The V segment lost 8 bases and the J segment 0 bases; nucleotides outside the gene matches: 5. This CDR3 is built from 14 residues. CDR3 amino acids: CASAAGGNSYEQYF. CDR3 nucleotides: TGTGCCAGTGCAGCGGGGGGAAACTCCTACGAGCAGTACTTC.

A few counts support this clone. Possible read error: a much larger clone is one base away. The same CDR3 can be traced to other DNA sequences in this sample. CDR3 in DNA: TGTGCCAGCAGCCTCTACAATGAGCAGTTCTTC. Translation: CASSLYNEQFF. The chain is built from TRBV5-5 and TRBJ2-1; no definite D call. The CDR3 sequence is 11 residues long. In germline, CDR1 is SGHKS, CDR2 YYEKEE (reference sequence). V was cut by 4 bases and J by 3 bases, with 2 bases left in between.

This clone has more than one count but fewer than ten. This rearrangement joins TRBV4-1 to TRBJ1-1; D remains unclear. In germline, CDR1 is MGHRA, CDR2 YSYEKL. This CDR3 is 11 amino acids long. V was cut by 0 bases and J by 4 bases, with 0 bases left in between. CDR3 loop: CASSQDTEAFF. The CDR3 DNA is TGCGCCAGCAGCCAAGACACTGAAGCTTTCTTT.

The CDR3 here is CASSYKRGGFTGELFF. CDR3 DNA: TGTGCCAGCAGCTACAAGCGGGGGGGTTTCACCGGGGAGCTGTTTTTT. The gene calls are TRBV3-1 (or the pseudogene TRBV3-2) and TRBJ2-2, with TRBD2 matching over 10 bases. The germline CDR1 and CDR2 sequences are LGHDT and YNNKEL (reference sequence). The V segment lost 5 bases and the J segment 4 bases; nucleotides outside the gene matches: 7. The CDR3 consists of 16 residues.

The genes are TRBV5-4 and TRBJ1-2; the D gene is possibly TRBD1 (6 bases). The CDR3 covers 15 residues. Germline V CDR1 and CDR2: SGHNT, YYREEE (reference sequence). Trimming removed 6 bases from V and 2 bases from J, with 17 bases in between. The CDR3 bases are TGTGCCAGCACCTTCATCACAGGGATGAACTATGGCTACACCTTC. It encodes CASTFITGMNYGYTF.

As DNA, the CDR3 is TGCAGTGATATCAACTATGGCTACACCTTC. Protein product: CSDINYGYTF. V is TRBV20-1 and J is TRBJ1-2; D remains unclear. There are 10 residues in the CDR3. With 7 bases removed from V and 2 bases from J, the gap between germline ends came to 5 bases. Looked up from germline, CDR1 is DFQATT and CDR2 is SNEGSKA (reference sequence).

J is TRBJ2-5 and V is TRBV3-1 (or the pseudogene TRBV3-2), with D possibly being TRBD1 (6 bases). Germline V gives CDR1 LGHDT, CDR2 YNNKEL (reference sequence). V was pared by 4 bases and J by 4 bases, with 16 bases between. This CDR3 is built from 15 residues. The CDR3 is CASSRAGAVGETQYF. The CDR3 nucleotides are TGTGCCAGCAGCCGGGCAGGGGCGGTGGGAGAGACCCAGTACTTC.

The rearrangement joins TRBV15 to TRBJ1-4; TRBD1 might be the D (6 bases). This CDR3 comprises 15 residues. V was trimmed by 5 bases and J by 1 base, leaving 11 bases between them. Germline CDR1 is LNHNV and CDR2 is YYDKDF (reference sequence). The CDR3 protein is CATSGGGETNEKLFF. CDR3 DNA sequence: TGTGCCACCAGCGGAGGGGGGGAAACTAATGAAAAACTGTTTTTT.

The genes are TRBV7-2 and TRBJ1-1, with unresolved D. The germline gives CDR1 SGHTA, CDR2 FQGNSA. This CDR3 comprises 15 residues. The V gene lost 0 bases and the J gene lost 1 base, with 9 bases spanning the gap. CDR3 residues: CASSLAQATNTEAFF. CDR3 in DNA: TGTGCCAGCAGCTTAGCTCAGGCTACGAACACTGAAGCTTTCTTT.

The chain couples TRBV27 to TRBJ1-1, with a weak D call TRBD1 (6 bases). This CDR3 region has 14 residues. Germline V lookup: CDR1 MNHEY, CDR2 SMNVEV (reference sequence). Between the trimmed V and J ends, which lost 4 bases and 4 bases, there was a span of 13 bases. The CDR3 loop is CASSYVTGSTEAFF. The DNA for the CDR3 is TGTGCCAGCAGTTACGTAACAGGGAGCACTGAAGCTTTCTTT.

The genes are TRBV4-3 and TRBJ2-5; D call uncertain. Germline V lookup: CDR1 LGHNA, CDR2 YSLEER. V was trimmed by 1 base and J by 5 bases, leaving 14 bases between them. The CDR3 sequence is 15 residues long. In nucleotides, the CDR3 is TGCGCCAGCAGCCAAGTCCCTGCCGGTGTGGAGACCCAGTACTTC. Its translation is CASSQVPAGVETQYF.

This chain joins TRBV12-3 or TRBV12-4 and TRBJ1-2; D may be TRBD1 (5 bases). This CDR3 is 13 amino acids long. V gave up 8 bases and J gave up 2 bases, with 12 bases separating them. The chain's CDR3 is CASYPDSNYGYTF. The DNA for the CDR3 is TGTGCCAGCTACCCCGACAGCAACTATGGCTACACCTTC.

The chain couples TRBV5-1 to TRBJ1-2; perhaps TRBD1 as D (5 bases). In germline, CDR1 is SGHRS, CDR2 YFSETQ. V gave up 4 bases and J gave up 4 bases, with 11 bases separating them. The CDR3 runs to 13 residues. CDR3: CASSDGAIYGYTF. CDR3 sequence (DNA): TGCGCCAGCAGCGACGGGGCCATCTATGGCTACACCTTC.

The V and J genes are TRBV5-1 and TRBJ1-5; tentative D call: TRBD1 (5 bases). V lost 7 bases, J lost 7 bases, and 24 bases lay in between. Germline V CDR1 and CDR2: SGHRS, YFSETQ. This CDR3 is built from 16 residues. CDR3 in amino acids: CASSKETWVRAQPQHF. The DNA for the CDR3 is TGCGCCAGCTCCAAAGAAACCTGGGTCAGGGCCCAGCCCCAGCATTTT. Filled out from reference TRBV5-1 and TRBJ1-5, the complete variable domain reads KAGVTQTPRYLIKTRGQQVTLSCSPISGHRSVSWYQQTPGQGLQFLFEYFSETQRNKGNFPGRFSGRQFSNSRSEMNVSTLELGDSALYLCASSKETWVRAQPQHFGDGTRLSIL.

This chain connects TRBV7-2 to TRBJ1-2; no reliable D call. The V end lost 3 bases, the J end lost 6 bases, and 11 bases lay between the germline ends. CDR1 and CDR2 (germline): SGHTA, FQGNSA. The CDR3 loop spans 13 amino acids. The DNA for the CDR3 is TGTGCCAGCAGCTTGGCCCTTGGGAATGGCTACACCTTC. This encodes CASSLALGNGYTF.

This clone was detected a few times. The chain has TRBV10-1 and TRBJ2-7; no clear D. CDR1 WNHNN and CDR2 SYGVQD come from the germline V gene (reference sequence). The CDR3 runs 15 residues. V was cut by 0 bases and J by 4 bases, with 13 bases left in between. CDR3 loop: CASSESGSLIYEQYF. The CDR3 DNA reads as TGCGCCAGCAGTGAGTCCGGCAGCTTGATTTACGAGCAGTACTTC.

The chain employs TRBV19 and TRBJ2-1; no reliable D call. The CDR3 is 13 residues long. V was pared by 3 bases and J by 3 bases, with 6 bases between. The germline CDR1 and CDR2 sequences are LNHDA and SQIVND (reference sequence). This chain's CDR3 is CASSMAGYNEQFF. The CDR3 coding sequence is TGTGCCAGTAGTATGGCAGGCTACAATGAGCAGTTCTTC.

This clone was detected only once. This sequence joins TRBV7-8 and TRBJ1-5; possibly TRBD1 for D (5 bases). This CDR3 contains 15 residues. V was trimmed by 4 bases and J by 3 bases, leaving 13 bases between them. Germline V lookup: CDR1 SGHVS, CDR2 FQNEAQ. CDR3 sequence reads: CASSSAGLVNQPQHF. CDR3 nucleotides: TGTGCCAGCAGCTCCGCAGGGTTAGTCAATCAGCCCCAGCATTTT.

The chain links TRBV13 to TRBJ2-2, with D uncertain. Trimming took off 1 base at V and 6 bases at J, with 3 bases between the two ends. Germline V gene lookup returns CDR1 PRHDT and CDR2 FYEKMQ (reference sequence). The CDR3 sequence is 12 residues long. CDR3 nucleotide sequence: TGTGCCAGCAGCTTAGTTCCCGGGGAGCTGTTTTTT. Protein sequence: CASSLVPGELFF.

This chain links TRBV11-2 with TRBJ1-6; 10 bases are shared with TRBD1. V lost 5 bases, J lost 10 bases, and 11 bases stayed unmatched. The V gene's germline CDR1 is SGHAT and CDR2 FQNNGV. The CDR3 is made up of 16 amino acids. The CDR3 DNA is TGTGCCAGCAGCATACGTTCCGGGACAGGGGACTCACCCCTCCACTTT. Its translation: CASSIRSGTGDSPLHF.

The rearrangement links TRBV7-2 to TRBJ1-5, with D tentatively TRBD1 (5 bases). Trimming left V 3 bases short and J 6 bases short, with 12 bases between. The CDR3 length is 14 residues. Germline assignment: CDR1 SGHTA and CDR2 FQGNSA. The CDR3 coding sequence is TGTGCCAGCAGCTTGAATACCGGGACTCAGCCCCAGCATTTT. This codes for CASSLNTGTQPQHF.

V gene TRBV4-2 combines with J gene TRBJ2-3; D may be TRBD2 (7 bases). The CDR3 is 16 residues long. In germline, CDR1 is LGHNA, CDR2 YNFKEQ. Trimming pared 4 bases from V and 5 bases from J, leaving 19 bases between. The CDR3 is CASSRPGAGVVDTQYF. The CDR3 DNA sequence: TGTGCCAGCAGCCGCCCAGGGGCGGGGGTGGTAGATACGCAGTATTTT.

This chain joins TRBV7-2 and TRBJ2-7; possibly TRBD2 for D (7 bases). The germline V and J ends were trimmed by 5 bases and 0 bases, with 14 bases remaining between them. Per germline, CDR1 SGHTA and CDR2 FQGNSA. The CDR3 consists of 15 residues. This CDR3 reads CASSPGGGSSYEQYF. CDR3 sequence (DNA): TGTGCCAGCAGCCCTGGGGGGGGCAGCTCCTACGAGCAGTACTTC.

The chain carries TRBV25-1 and TRBJ1-1; D uncertain. The V and J ends lost 1 base and 4 bases respectively, with 19 bases between them. This CDR3 comprises 17 residues. Per germline, CDR1 MGHDK and CDR2 SYGVNS. The CDR3 DNA follows: TGTGCCAGCAGTGAATCCGAGGGCGGGTCCGATGGCACTGAAGCTTTCTTT. It codes for CASSESEGGSDGTEAFF.

The rearrangement uses TRBV7-9 and TRBJ2-3; the D is unclear. CDR1 SEHNR and CDR2 FQNEAQ come from the germline V gene (reference sequence). The CDR3 is 13 residues long. Deletions cut 1 base from V and 6 bases from J, with 8 bases between. CDR3 DNA: TGTGCCAGCAGCTTAGTGAGTGCGGATACGCAGTATTTT. Residues: CASSLVSADTQYF.

The V gene is TRBV12-3 or TRBV12-4, the J gene TRBJ1-2; D is uncertain. The CDR3 sequence is 11 residues long. V gave up 6 bases and J gave up 7 bases, with 9 bases separating them. CDR3: CASSSDVGYTF. Here the CDR3 DNA reads TGTGCCAGCAGCTCGGACGTTGGCTACACCTTC.

J is TRBJ1-5 and V is TRBV2; D unresolved. Trimming left V 6 bases short and J 3 bases short, with 6 bases between. CDR1 is SNHLY, CDR2 FYNNEI, per germline. The CDR3 covers 12 residues. The CDR3 sequence: CASSGTNQPQHF. In DNA, the CDR3 is TGTGCCAGCAGCGGAACCAATCAGCCCCAGCATTTT.

This chain joins TRBV2 and TRBJ2-3; tentative D call: TRBD2 (7 bases). The germline V and J ends were trimmed by 7 bases and 6 bases, with 17 bases remaining between them. The CDR3 spans 14 residues. Germline assignment: CDR1 SNHLY and CDR2 FYNNEI. The CDR3 DNA reads TGTGCCAGCATGGGGGGGCAGGCAGGTGATACGCAGTATTTT. It translates to CASMGGQAGDTQYF.

This clone showed up just a few times. V is TRBV5-5 and J is TRBJ1-5, with no clear D. The CDR3 covers 13 residues. V lost 1 base and J 9 bases, leaving 11 bases between the germline ends. Germline CDR1 and CDR2: SGHKS and YYEKEE (reference sequence). The CDR3 is CASSLISSGPQHF. In DNA, the CDR3 is TGTGCCAGCAGCTTGATATCGTCGGGGCCCCAGCATTTT.

The V gene is TRBV5-1, the J gene TRBJ2-2, with D unresolved. Deletions cut 0 bases from V and 2 bases from J, with 11 bases between. Looked up from germline, CDR1 is SGHRS and CDR2 is YFSETQ. The CDR3 has 16 amino acids. CDR3 amino acids: CASSLDSIANTGELFF. Here the CDR3 DNA reads TGCGCCAGCAGCTTGGACAGTATCGCAAACACCGGGGAGCTGTTTTTT.